This record concerns one TCR beta chain sequence. The clone's antigen remains unknown. The record has no base qualities; no much larger clone is one base away. This sample stems from a study of cytomegalovirus exposure and HLA in healthy donors (dated by TCRdb to about 2017). Regarding the study in general: The 550 to 750 repertoires of the first cohort and the 110 or so validation repertoires were produced on the same platform, according to a later analysis. High-throughput TCR immunosequencing, statistical association of individual TCRs with disease status, and machine learning were combined to predict cytomegalovirus infection status. The study was designed to test whether signatures of past pathogen exposure could be identified by cataloging public T cell receptors. Besides the first cohort of about 730 subjects, a separate validation cohort made up of 120 different subjects was used. Results and caveats for the whole study, not just this receptor: The classifier was reported to diagnose cytomegalovirus status with high specificity and sensitivity in both the original cohort and the validation cohort. The study listed 170 or so TCR beta chains as associated with cytomegalovirus. Three of the identified cytomegalovirus-associated TCR beta chains were confirmed in vitro to be specific for cytomegalovirus antigens. According to the authors, the approach could potentially be generalized to other disease states and immunological phenotypes. While some public TCRs were present in many individuals, most TCR sequences turned up only very rarely across donors. A later analysis lacked HLA typing for the validation cohort, so it scored co-occurrence in that cohort across all 120 or so repertoires. A later analysis found that TCRs clustered in the first cohort also tended to co-occur in the 120 validation repertoires, with 94% of cluster scores above 0.

Separate from the approximately 670-subject first cohort, the validation cohort of around 130 subjects was the group to which the donors belonged. Library preparation used the immunoSEQ multiplex PCR assay. Regarding the original processing steps: To diagnose cytomegalovirus status from the catalog of TCR beta chain sequences, a statistical classification framework was built. This is the immuneACCESS table as TCRdb keeps it, with only in-frame sequences that have V and J called. A part of the clones is gone; compared with another copy, unresolved V genes explain less than half, and the rest is unexplained. V and J calls and clone size are those listed in that table; D and trimming were worked out from the DNA. Across this sample there are over 150,000 clones, with around 88% seen only once. The top ten constitute approximately 2% of the sample. Trimming at the junction amounts to 0 bases on V and 3 bases on J, and the germline ends lie 7 bases apart. Taken from cysteine to phenylalanine, the CDR3 has 13 residues. The CDR3 DNA has 39 bases and is translated from base 1. CDR1 and CDR2 were assigned from the germline V gene as SGDLS and YYNGEE.

Sequencing was performed on PBMCs. This receptor was taken from a woman younger than 30 in good health and CMV-seronegative. The chain is made from TRBV9 and TRBJ2-7; no confident D gene assignment can be made. The CDR3 protein is CASSVGSLYEQYF. The sequence in DNA is TGTGCCAGCAGCGTAGGGAGCCTCTACGAGCAGTACTTC.